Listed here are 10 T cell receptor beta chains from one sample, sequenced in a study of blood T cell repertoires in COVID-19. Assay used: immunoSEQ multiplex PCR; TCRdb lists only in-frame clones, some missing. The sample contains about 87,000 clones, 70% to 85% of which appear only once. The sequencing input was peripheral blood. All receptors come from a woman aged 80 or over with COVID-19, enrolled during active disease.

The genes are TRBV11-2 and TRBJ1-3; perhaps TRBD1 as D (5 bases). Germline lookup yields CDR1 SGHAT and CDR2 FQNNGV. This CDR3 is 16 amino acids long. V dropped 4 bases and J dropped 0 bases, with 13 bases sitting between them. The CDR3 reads CASSYAGGTSGNTIYF. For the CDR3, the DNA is TGTGCCAGCAGCTATGCTGGCGGGACCTCTGGAAACACCATATATTTT.

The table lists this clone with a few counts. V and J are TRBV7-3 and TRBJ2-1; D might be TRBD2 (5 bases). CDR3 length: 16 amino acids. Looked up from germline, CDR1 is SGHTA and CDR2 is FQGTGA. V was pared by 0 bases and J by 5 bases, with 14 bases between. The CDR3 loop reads CASSLTGFSGNNEQFF. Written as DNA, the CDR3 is TGTGCCAGCAGCTTAACGGGGTTTTCCGGGAACAATGAGCAGTTCTTC.

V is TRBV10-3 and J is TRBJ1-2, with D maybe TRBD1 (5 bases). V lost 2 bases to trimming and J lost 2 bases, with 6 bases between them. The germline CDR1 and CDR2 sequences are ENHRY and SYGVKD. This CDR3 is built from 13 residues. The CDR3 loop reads CAISEAGNYGYTF. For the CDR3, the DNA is TGTGCCATCAGTGAGGCAGGGAACTATGGCTACACCTTC.

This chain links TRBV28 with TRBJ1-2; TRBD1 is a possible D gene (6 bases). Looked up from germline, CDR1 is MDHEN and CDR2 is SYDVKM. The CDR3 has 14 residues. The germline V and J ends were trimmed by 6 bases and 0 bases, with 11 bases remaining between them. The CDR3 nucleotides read TGTGCCAGCAGCGTAAGGACAGCTAACTATGGCTACACCTTC. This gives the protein CASSVRTANYGYTF.

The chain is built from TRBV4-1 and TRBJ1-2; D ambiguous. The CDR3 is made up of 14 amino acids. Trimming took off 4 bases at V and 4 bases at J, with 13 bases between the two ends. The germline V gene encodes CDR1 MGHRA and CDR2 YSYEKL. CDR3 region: CASSPAREIYGYTF. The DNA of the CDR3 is TGCGCCAGCAGCCCTGCAAGGGAGATCTATGGCTACACCTTC.

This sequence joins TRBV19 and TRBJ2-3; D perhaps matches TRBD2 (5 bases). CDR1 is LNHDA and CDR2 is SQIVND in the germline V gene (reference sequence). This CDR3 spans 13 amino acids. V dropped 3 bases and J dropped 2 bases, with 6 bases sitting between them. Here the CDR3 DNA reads TGTGCCAGTAGTATTCGGGACACAGATACGCAGTATTTT. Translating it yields CASSIRDTDTQYF.

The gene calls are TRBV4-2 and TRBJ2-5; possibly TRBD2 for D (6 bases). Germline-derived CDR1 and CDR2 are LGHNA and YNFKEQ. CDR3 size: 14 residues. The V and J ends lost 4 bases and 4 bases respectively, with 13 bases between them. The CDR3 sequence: CASSPGSARETQYF. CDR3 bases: TGTGCCAGCAGCCCCGGGAGTGCGCGAGAGACCCAGTACTTC.

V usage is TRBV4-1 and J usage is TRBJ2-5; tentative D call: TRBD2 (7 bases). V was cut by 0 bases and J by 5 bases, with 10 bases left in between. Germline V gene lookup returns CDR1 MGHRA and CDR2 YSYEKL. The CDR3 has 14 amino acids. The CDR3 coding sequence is TGCGCCAGCAGCCAAGATGGGAGGGGGGAGACCCAGTACTTC. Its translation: CASSQDGRGETQYF.

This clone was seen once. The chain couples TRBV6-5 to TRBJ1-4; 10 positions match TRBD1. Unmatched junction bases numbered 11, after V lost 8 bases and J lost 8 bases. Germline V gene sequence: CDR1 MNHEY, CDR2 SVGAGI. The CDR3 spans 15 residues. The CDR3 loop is CASLIDRGRGEKLFF. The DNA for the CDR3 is TGTGCCAGCCTTATAGACAGGGGGCGCGGGGAAAAACTGTTTTTT.

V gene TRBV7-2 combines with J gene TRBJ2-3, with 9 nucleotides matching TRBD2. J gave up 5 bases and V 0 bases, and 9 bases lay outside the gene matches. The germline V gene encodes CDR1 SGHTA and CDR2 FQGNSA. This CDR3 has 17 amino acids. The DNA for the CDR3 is TGTGCCAGCAGCTTAGCGGGGGCGGGGGGGCCATTAGATACGCAGTATTTT. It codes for CASSLAGAGGPLDTQYF.